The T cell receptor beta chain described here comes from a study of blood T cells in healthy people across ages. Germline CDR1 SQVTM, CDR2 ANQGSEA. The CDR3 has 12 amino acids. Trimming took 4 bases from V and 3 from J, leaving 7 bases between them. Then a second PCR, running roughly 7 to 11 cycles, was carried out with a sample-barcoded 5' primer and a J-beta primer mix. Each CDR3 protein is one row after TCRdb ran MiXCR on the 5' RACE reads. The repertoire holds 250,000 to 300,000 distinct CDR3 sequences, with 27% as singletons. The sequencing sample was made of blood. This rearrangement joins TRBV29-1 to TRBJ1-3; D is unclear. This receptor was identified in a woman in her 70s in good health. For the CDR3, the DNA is TGCAGCGTTGGGGTAGATGGAAACACCATATATTTT. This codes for CSVGVDGNTIYF.